Listed below are T cell receptor beta chains from one sample, sequenced in a study of spatial heterogeneity in lung cancer. TCRdb re-derived calls from the 5' RACE reads in MiXCR, one entry per CDR3 protein. The top ten hold roughly a sixth of the sample, which has roughly 4,400 distinct CDR3 sequences, under 8.5% seen once. Material: lung tumor tissue, obtained at surgery. The receptors stem from a female donor with early-stage non-small cell lung cancer. Each CDR3 is given with its conserved first and last residue. The D gene is left open where the match is weak. Expanded clones get a size class; other rows say once, few or many, or leave the size out.

size: few
D: .
V: TRBV20-1
J: TRBJ1-6
CDR3: CSARGAFRYNSPLHF
DNA: TGCAGTGCTAGAGGAGCCTTCCGGTATAATTCACCCCTCCACTTT

size: .
D: .
V: TRBV7-8
J: TRBJ2-1
CDR3: CASSLRDSEYNEQFF
DNA: TGTGCCAGCTCCCTCCGGGACTCGGAATACAATGAGCAGTTCTTC

size: few
D: TRBD2
V: TRBV7-9
J: TRBJ2-3
CDR3: CARSAGDTDTQYF
DNA: TGTGCGAGGAGCGCGGGGGATACAGATACGCAGTATTTT

size: medium-sized
D: .
V: TRBV10-3
J: TRBJ2-7
CDR3: CAISEREDGEQYF
DNA: TGTGCCATCAGTGAGAGAGAGGATGGAGAGCAGTACTTC

size: .
D: .
V: TRBV25-1
J: TRBJ2-1
CDR3: CASSVTYNEQFF
DNA: TGTGCCAGCAGCGTTACCTACAATGAGCAGTTCTTC

size: .
D: TRBD1
V: TRBV20-1
J: TRBJ2-3
CDR3: CSAGRGGDGDTQYF
DNA: TGCAGTGCTGGCCGAGGGGGCGATGGAGATACGCAGTATTTT

size: .
D: .
V: TRBV6-2/TRBV6-3
J: TRBJ2-5
CDR3: CASSTTGTQETPYF
DNA: TGTGCCAGCAGTACCACCGGGACTCAAGAGACCCCGTACTTC

size: .
D: .
V: TRBV7-9
J: TRBJ1-6
CDR3: CASRAPAQYNSPLHF
DNA: TGTGCCAGCAGGGCACCCGCCCAATATAATTCACCCCTCCACTTT

size: many
D: TRBD1
V: TRBV29-1
J: TRBJ2-3
CDR3: CSVWTGTTDTQYF
DNA: TGCAGCGTTTGGACAGGGACCACAGATACGCAGTATTTT

size: .
D: TRBD2
V: TRBV7-6
J: TRBJ2-5
CDR3: CASSLEASGGAGETQYF
DNA: TGTGCCAGCAGCTTAGAGGCTAGCGGGGGGGCTGGCGAGACCCAGTACTTC

size: medium-sized
D: .
V: TRBV12-5
J: TRBJ1-5
CDR3: CASGLALDQPQHF
DNA: TGTGCTAGTGGTTTGGCGTTAGATCAGCCCCAGCATTTT

size: medium-sized
D: .
V: TRBV5-1
J: TRBJ1-5
CDR3: CASIEPYDNSNQPQHF
DNA: TGCGCCAGCATCGAACCCTACGATAATAGCAATCAGCCCCAGCATTTT

size: few
D: .
V: TRBV12-3/TRBV12-4
J: TRBJ2-3
CDR3: CASSSLGGVHTDTQYF
DNA: TGTGCCAGCAGTTCCCTCGGAGGGGTCCACACAGATACGCAGTATTTT